One sample yielded the 26 T cell receptor beta chains listed below, sequenced in a study of metastatic and nonmetastatic thyroid tumors. TCRdb redid the clone calls on the PCR reads using MiXCR. The sample lists roughly 30,000 clones, just under 30% seen once, with roughly 30% in the top ten. Until they underwent thyroid surgery, no patient had received any treatment. Sequencing was done on a sample of blood. Every receptor here comes from a female donor with papillary thyroid cancer or a benign thyroid nodule (not recorded which). Some clones in this sample may be carry-over from other donors' samples.

This clone has a count of ten or more. The chain is built from TRBV11-1 and TRBJ2-7, with TRBD2 identical over 12 bases. The germline V gene has CDR1 SGHAT and CDR2 FQDESV (reference sequence). V was pared by 5 bases and J by 3 bases, with 11 bases of the junction left unmatched. This CDR3 is 17 amino acids long. CDR3 DNA: TGTGCCAGCAGCCGACGTGGACTAGCGGGGAAGGACTACGAGCAGTACTTC. This gives the protein CASSRRGLAGKDYEQYF.

The rearrangement joins TRBV24-1 to TRBJ2-1; tentative D call: TRBD2 (6 bases). Between the trimmed V and J ends, which lost 4 bases and 6 bases, there was a span of 12 bases. Germline lookup yields CDR1 KGHDR and CDR2 SFDVKD. This CDR3 is 14 amino acids long. The CDR3 bases are TGTGCCACCAGTGACCTCACTAGCTCCAATGAGCAGTTCTTC. It specifies CATSDLTSSNEQFF.

V gene TRBV7-6 combines with J gene TRBJ2-6, with 10 bases lining up with TRBD1. The CDR3 spans 15 residues. Germline loops: CDR1 SGHVS, CDR2 FNYEAQ. V dropped 4 bases and J dropped 11; count of bases not matched to a gene: 8. CDR3 nucleotide sequence: TGTGCCAGCAGCTCAGAAGACAGGGGGCTAGACGTCCTGACTTTC. The encoded protein is CASSSEDRGLDVLTF.

This clone was seen repeatedly, ten times or more. The chain joins TRBV7-8 to TRBJ1-5; 10 bases fit TRBD1. The CDR3 sequence is 15 residues long. Germline V gene lookup returns CDR1 SGHVS and CDR2 FQNEAQ. The V segment lost 3 bases and the J segment 6 bases; nucleotides outside the gene matches: 5. The CDR3 DNA reads as TGTGCCAGCAGCTTGACCCGGACAGGGGGTCAGCCCCAGCATTTT. Translation: CASSLTRTGGQPQHF.

This clone was seen repeatedly, ten times or more. The chain has TRBV6-1 and TRBJ1-5, with a possible D match to TRBD1 (5 bases). Germline loops: CDR1 MNHNS, CDR2 SASEGT. The CDR3 runs 15 residues. V was cut by 7 bases and J by 4 bases, with 17 bases left in between. The CDR3 DNA follows: TGTGCCAGCACCATAGCCCGGGACGGAAATCAGCCCCAGCATTTT. It specifies CASTIARDGNQPQHF.

The chain joins TRBV7-3 to TRBJ1-1; D gene ambiguous. Trimming took 1 base from V and 5 from J, leaving 8 bases between them. CDR3 size: 13 residues. Germline V gene sequence: CDR1 SGHTA, CDR2 FQGTGA. The CDR3 reads CASSLNRLTEAFF. The CDR3 coding sequence is TGTGCCAGCAGCTTAAACCGGCTAACTGAAGCTTTCTTT.

The chain links TRBV19 to TRBJ2-2, with 9 nucleotides matching TRBD2. CDR1 and CDR2 from the germline V gene are LNHDA and SQIVND (reference sequence). The CDR3 length is 15 residues. V lost 2 bases and J lost 5; bases outside the gene matches: 3. CDR3 nucleotide sequence: TGTGCCAGTAGTATAAGGCTAGCGGGAACCGGGGAGCTGTTTTTT. Its protein is CASSIRLAGTGELFF.

CDR3 amino acids: CASSSLNSQGGSYEQYF. The CDR3 bases are TGTGCCAGCAGTTCCCTAAATAGTCAGGGGGGGTCCTACGAGCAGTACTTC. This chain links TRBV6-5 with TRBJ2-7; D possibly matches TRBD1 or TRBD2 (7 bases each). The CDR3 sequence is 17 residues long. Germline V gene data show CDR1 as MNHEY and CDR2 as SVGAGI. V was shortened by 4 bases and J by 1 base, with 20 bases between the two germline ends.

CDR3 sequence: CASYRDYNEQFF. The CDR3 DNA sequence: TGTGCCAGTTACCGGGACTACAATGAGCAGTTCTTC. The chain combines TRBV2 with TRBJ2-1; TRBD2 is a possible D gene (5 bases). This CDR3 contains 12 residues. Per the germline V gene, CDR1 is SNHLY and CDR2 is FYNNEI. Trimming removed 9 bases at V and 3 bases at J, with 9 bases between.

This clone was seen only a few times. One end of the junction fails to match germline, which may point to a read error. This sequence joins TRBV27 and TRBJ1-6, with 10 bases matching TRBD1. This CDR3 comprises 15 residues. Germline CDR1 is MNHEY and CDR2 is SMNVEV (reference sequence). DNA for the CDR3: TGTGCCAGCAGTATATCGACAGGGGGCTTTTCACCCCTCCACTTT. Amino acids: CASSISTGGFSPLHF.

The gene calls are TRBV12-3 or TRBV12-4 and TRBJ1-5, with 7 bases lining up with TRBD1. The ends lost 5 bases at V and 4 bases at J; junction bases unmatched: 8. The CDR3 sequence is 15 residues long. The CDR3 DNA follows: TGTGCCAGCAGTAGGTCGGACAGGTGGAATCAGCCCCAGCATTTT. This gives the protein CASSRSDRWNQPQHF.

The chain links TRBV6-1 to TRBJ2-5; D is perhaps TRBD1 or TRBD2 (7 bases each). The CDR3 covers 13 residues. Germline loops: CDR1 MNHNS, CDR2 SASEGT. The V end was cut by 8 bases, the J end by 5 bases, with 15 bases between. The DNA of the CDR3 is TGTGCCAGCTTCTCAGGGGGAGGGGAGACCCAGTACTTC. This gives the protein CASFSGGGETQYF.

The sample holds many counts of this clone. The rearrangement links TRBV6-1 to TRBJ2-3; D might be TRBD2 (5 bases). CDR1 and CDR2 from the germline V gene are MNHNS and SASEGT. The length of the CDR3 is 16 residues. Trimming took 1 base from V and 5 from J, leaving 16 bases between them. This CDR3 is CASSEGSGSTVDTQYF. The DNA of the CDR3 is TGTGCCAGCAGTGAAGGTAGTGGGAGTACTGTAGATACGCAGTATTTT.

This clone has ten or more counts. The chain carries TRBV7-9 and TRBJ1-1; perhaps TRBD1 as D (5 bases). The germline CDR1 and CDR2 sequences are SEHNR and FQNEAQ (reference sequence). This CDR3 contains 14 residues. V lost 1 base and J 3 bases, leaving 9 bases between the germline ends. The CDR3 DNA follows: TGTGCCAGCAGCTTAGAACAGGCTTACACTGAAGCTTTCTTT. This codes for CASSLEQAYTEAFF.

This clone was observed a few times. The gene calls are TRBV4-1 and TRBJ2-7; D unresolved. The CDR3 spans 12 residues. Trimming left V 1 base short and J 6 bases short, with 7 bases between. CDR1 is MGHRA and CDR2 is YSYEKL in the germline V gene. The CDR3 DNA is TGCGCCAGCAGCCAAGTGCTGGGCGAGCAGTACTTC. This sequence encodes CASSQVLGEQYF.

This clone was seen repeatedly, ten times or more. The V gene is TRBV14, the J gene TRBJ1-6; no clear D gene. The V end was cut by 4 bases, the J end by 7 bases, with 14 bases between. The CDR3 extends over 15 amino acids. Germline V gives CDR1 SGHDN, CDR2 FVKESK. The CDR3 DNA is TGTGCCAGCAGCCCTTCGATAGGGCTAAATTCACCCCTCCACTTT. Its protein product is CASSPSIGLNSPLHF.

This clone has a handful of counts. The chain couples TRBV19 to TRBJ1-1; D possibly corresponds to TRBD1 (5 bases). Per the germline V gene, CDR1 is LNHDA and CDR2 is SQIVND (reference sequence). The V gene lost 5 bases and the J gene lost 3 bases, with 10 bases spanning the gap. CDR3 length equals 13 residues. The CDR3 spells CASSQRGDTEAFF. In nucleotides, the CDR3 is TGTGCCAGTAGTCAGAGGGGTGACACTGAAGCTTTCTTT.

This clone turned up a few times. This sequence joins TRBV12-3 or TRBV12-4 and TRBJ1-6; D gene ambiguous. The CDR3 covers 13 residues. Trimming cost V 3 bases and J 8 bases, with 8 bases left between them. In DNA, the CDR3 is TGTGCCAGCAGTTTCGAGATTTATTCACCCCTCCACTTT. This encodes CASSFEIYSPLHF.

The chain has TRBV30 and TRBJ1-6; no definite D call. CDR1 is GTSNPN and CDR2 is SVGIG in the germline V gene (reference sequence). Trimming removed 1 base from V and 5 bases from J, with 9 bases in between. The CDR3 runs to 14 residues. The CDR3 DNA is TGTGCCTGGAGTGCGGGTCAAGATAATTCACCCCTCCACTTT. Translation gives CAWSAGQDNSPLHF.

This clone was seen repeatedly, ten times or more. The CDR3 DNA sequence: TGTGCCAGCAGTTTAGATTCGAGGTTGGCCACTGAAGCTTTCTTT. As protein: CASSLDSRLATEAFF. V usage is TRBV12-3 or TRBV12-4 and J usage is TRBJ1-1; D is uncertain. V was pared by 1 base and J by 4 bases, with 13 bases between. CDR3 length: 15 amino acids.

This clone was counted a few times. The chain combines TRBV6-1 with TRBJ1-6; 8 nucleotides align to TRBD1. V lost 5 bases, J lost 9 bases, and 12 bases stayed unmatched. CDR1 and CDR2 (germline): MNHNS, SASEGT. The CDR3 runs to 16 residues. The CDR3 region is CASSSTDRGIGSPLHF. As DNA, the CDR3 is TGTGCCAGCAGTTCCACAGACAGGGGTATTGGTTCACCCCTCCACTTT.

CDR3 residues: CSARWGRKLLNEQFF. The CDR3 DNA reads as TGCAGTGCTAGATGGGGCAGGAAATTGCTCAATGAGCAGTTCTTC. This chain connects TRBV20-1 to TRBJ2-1, with D possibly matching TRBD1 (5 bases). Trimming shortened V by 2 bases and J by 6 bases, and 17 bases separated the two germline ends. CDR3 length equals 15 residues. CDR1 is DFQATT, CDR2 SNEGSKA, per germline (reference sequence).

This clone has more than one count but fewer than ten. The genes are TRBV6-1 and TRBJ2-7; 9 nucleotides align to TRBD2. CDR3 length equals 15 residues. Losses at the gene ends were 5 bases for V and 4 bases for J; bases not matched to a gene: 9. Looked up from germline, CDR1 is MNHNS and CDR2 is SASEGT. In DNA, the CDR3 is TGTGCCAGCAGTTCGGCAGCGGGAGGATTATACGAGCAGTACTTC. It yields the protein CASSSAAGGLYEQYF.

J is TRBJ2-7 and V is TRBV11-2; possible D gene TRBD1, 6 bases. The CDR3 consists of 13 residues. CDR1 and CDR2 from the germline V gene are SGHAT and FQNNGV. V dropped 5 bases and J dropped 2 bases, with 10 bases sitting between them. The CDR3 protein is CASSGGLTYEQYF. The CDR3 nucleotides are TGTGCCAGCAGCGGGGGCCTTACCTACGAGCAGTACTTC.

The V gene is TRBV6-1, the J gene TRBJ2-6, with D perhaps assigned TRBD1 or TRBD2 (6 bases each). Germline CDR1 is MNHNS and CDR2 is SASEGT. Trimming removed 4 bases at V and 1 base at J, with 11 bases between. This CDR3 region has 16 residues. The CDR3 DNA reads TGTGCCAGCAGTGGAGGGGGACTTTCTGGGGCCAACGTCCTGACTTTC. Protein product: CASSGGGLSGANVLTF.

This chain connects TRBV20-1 to TRBJ2-1; 13 nucleotides align to TRBD2. V shed 6 bases, J shed 4 bases, and the junction held 9 bases outside the gene matches. This CDR3 has 16 amino acids. CDR1 is DFQATT and CDR2 is SNEGSKA in the germline V gene (reference sequence). The CDR3 sequence: CSAHDRTSGGYNEQFF. Here the CDR3 DNA reads TGCAGTGCGCACGACAGGACTAGCGGGGGATACAATGAGCAGTTCTTC.